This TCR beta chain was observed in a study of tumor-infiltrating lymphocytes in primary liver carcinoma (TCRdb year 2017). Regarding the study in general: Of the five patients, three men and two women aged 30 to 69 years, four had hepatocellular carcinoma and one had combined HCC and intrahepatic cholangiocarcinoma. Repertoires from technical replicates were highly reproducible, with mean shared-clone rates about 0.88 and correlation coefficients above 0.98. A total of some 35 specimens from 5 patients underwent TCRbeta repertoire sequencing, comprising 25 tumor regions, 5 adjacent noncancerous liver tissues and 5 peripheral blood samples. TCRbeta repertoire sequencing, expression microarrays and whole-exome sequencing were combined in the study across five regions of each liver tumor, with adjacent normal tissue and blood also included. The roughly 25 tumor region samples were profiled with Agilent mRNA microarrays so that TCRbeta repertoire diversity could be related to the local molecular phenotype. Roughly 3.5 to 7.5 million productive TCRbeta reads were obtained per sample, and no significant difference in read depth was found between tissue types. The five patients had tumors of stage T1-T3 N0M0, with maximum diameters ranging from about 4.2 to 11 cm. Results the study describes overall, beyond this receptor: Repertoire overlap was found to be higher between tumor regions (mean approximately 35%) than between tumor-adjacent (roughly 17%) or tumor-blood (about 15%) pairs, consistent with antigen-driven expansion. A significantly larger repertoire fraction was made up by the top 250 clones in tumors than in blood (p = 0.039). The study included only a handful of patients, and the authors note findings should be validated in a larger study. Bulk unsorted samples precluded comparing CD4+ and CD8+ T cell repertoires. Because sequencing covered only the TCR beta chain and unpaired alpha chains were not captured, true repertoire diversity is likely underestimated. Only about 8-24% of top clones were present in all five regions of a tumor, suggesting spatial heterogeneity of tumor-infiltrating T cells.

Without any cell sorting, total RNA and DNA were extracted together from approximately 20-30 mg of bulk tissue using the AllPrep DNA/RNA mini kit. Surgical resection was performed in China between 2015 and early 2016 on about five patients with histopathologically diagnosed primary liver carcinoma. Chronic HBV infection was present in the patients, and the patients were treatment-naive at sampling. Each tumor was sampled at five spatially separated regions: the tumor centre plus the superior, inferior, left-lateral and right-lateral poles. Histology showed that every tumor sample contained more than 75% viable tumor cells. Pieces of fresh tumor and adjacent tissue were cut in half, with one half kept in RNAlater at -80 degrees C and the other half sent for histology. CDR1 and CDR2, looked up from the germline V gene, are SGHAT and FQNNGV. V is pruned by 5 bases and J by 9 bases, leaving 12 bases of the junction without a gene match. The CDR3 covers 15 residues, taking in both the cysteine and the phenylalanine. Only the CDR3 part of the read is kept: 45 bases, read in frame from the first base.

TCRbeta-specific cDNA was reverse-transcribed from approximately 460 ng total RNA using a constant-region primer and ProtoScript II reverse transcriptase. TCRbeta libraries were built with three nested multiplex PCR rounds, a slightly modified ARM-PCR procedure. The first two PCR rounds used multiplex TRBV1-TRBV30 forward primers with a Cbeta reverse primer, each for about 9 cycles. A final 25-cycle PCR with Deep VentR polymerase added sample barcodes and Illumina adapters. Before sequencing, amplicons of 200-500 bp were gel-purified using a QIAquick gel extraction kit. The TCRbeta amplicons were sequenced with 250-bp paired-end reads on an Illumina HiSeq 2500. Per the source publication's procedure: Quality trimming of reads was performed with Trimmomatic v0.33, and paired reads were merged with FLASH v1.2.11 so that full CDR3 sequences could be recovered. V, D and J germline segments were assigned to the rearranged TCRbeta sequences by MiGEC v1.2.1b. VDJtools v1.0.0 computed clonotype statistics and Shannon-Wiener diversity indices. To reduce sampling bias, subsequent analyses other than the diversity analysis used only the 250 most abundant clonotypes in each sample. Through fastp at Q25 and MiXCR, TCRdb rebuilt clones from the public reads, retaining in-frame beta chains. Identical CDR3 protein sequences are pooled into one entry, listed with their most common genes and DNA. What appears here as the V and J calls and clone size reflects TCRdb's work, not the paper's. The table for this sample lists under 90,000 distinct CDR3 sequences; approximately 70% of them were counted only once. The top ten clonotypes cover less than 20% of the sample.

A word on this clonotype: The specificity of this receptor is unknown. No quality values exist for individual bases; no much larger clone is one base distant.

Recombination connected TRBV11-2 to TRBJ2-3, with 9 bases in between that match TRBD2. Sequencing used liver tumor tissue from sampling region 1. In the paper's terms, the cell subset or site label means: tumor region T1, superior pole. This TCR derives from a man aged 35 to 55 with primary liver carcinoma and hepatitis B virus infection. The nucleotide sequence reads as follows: TGTGCCAGCAGCGACGGATGTAGCGGGAGACGAACGCAGTATTTT. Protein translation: CASSDGCSGRRTQYF. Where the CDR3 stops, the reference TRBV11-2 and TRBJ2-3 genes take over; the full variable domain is EAGVAQSPRYKIIEKRQSVAFWCNPISGHATLYWYQQILGQGPKLLIQFQNNGVVDDSQLPKDRFSAERLKGVDSTLKIQPAKLEDSAVYLCASSDGCSGRRTQYFGPGTRLTVL.